This T cell receptor beta chain was sequenced during a study of T cell responses to AZD1222 COVID-19 vaccine. The overall study: Both about-4-week and about-12-week second-dose recipients were combined.

With V trimmed by 5 bases and J by 0 bases, 6 bases remained unmatched. The CDR3 sequence is 16 residues long. The V gene's germline CDR1 is LNHDA and CDR2 SQIVND (reference sequence). Clones were read by immunoSEQ multiplex PCR, and TCRdb kept only the in-frame ones, dropping some. The sample yields about 140,000 clones, approximately 86% seen once. This clone was seen only a few times. The rearrangement uses TRBV19 and TRBJ2-1; TRBD2 agrees at 8 bases. This TCR was recovered from an adult in good health. Material: peripheral blood, obtained on day 0 of AZD1222 vaccination. The CDR3 DNA reads as TGTGCCAGTAGTGTCCCCAGCGGGAGCTCCTACAATGAGCAGTTCTTC. Protein sequence: CASSVPSGSSYNEQFF. The entire variable domain, with the rest obtained from reference TRBV19 and TRBJ2-1, is as follows: DGGITQSPKYLFRKEGQNVTLSCEQNLNHDAMYWYRQDPGQGLRLIYYSQIVNDFQKGDIAEGYSVSREKKESFPLTVTSAQKNPTAFYLCASSVPSGSSYNEQFFGPGTRLTVL.